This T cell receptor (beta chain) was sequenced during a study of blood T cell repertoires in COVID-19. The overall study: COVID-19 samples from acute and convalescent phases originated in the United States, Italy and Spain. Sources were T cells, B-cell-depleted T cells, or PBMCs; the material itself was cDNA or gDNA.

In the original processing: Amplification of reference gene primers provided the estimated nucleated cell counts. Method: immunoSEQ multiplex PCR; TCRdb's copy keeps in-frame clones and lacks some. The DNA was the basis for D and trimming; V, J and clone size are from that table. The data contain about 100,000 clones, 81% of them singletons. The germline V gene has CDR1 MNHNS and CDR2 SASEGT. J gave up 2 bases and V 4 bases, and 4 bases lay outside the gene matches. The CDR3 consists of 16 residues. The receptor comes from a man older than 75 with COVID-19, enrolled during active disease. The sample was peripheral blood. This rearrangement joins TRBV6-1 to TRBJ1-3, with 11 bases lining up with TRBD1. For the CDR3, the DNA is TGTGCCAGCAGTGCGGGACAGGGGGTGGCTGGAAACACCATATATTTT. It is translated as CASSAGQGVAGNTIYF.